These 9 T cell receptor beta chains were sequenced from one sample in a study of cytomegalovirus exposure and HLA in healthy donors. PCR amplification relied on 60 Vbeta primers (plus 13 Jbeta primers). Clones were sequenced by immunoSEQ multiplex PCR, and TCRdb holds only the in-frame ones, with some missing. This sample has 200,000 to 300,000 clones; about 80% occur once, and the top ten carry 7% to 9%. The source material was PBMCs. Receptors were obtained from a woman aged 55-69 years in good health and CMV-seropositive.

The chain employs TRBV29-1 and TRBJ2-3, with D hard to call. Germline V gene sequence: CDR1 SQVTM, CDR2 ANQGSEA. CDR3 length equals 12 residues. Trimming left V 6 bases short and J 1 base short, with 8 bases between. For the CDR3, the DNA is TGCAGCGTGTCCGTTGGCACAGATACGCAGTATTTT. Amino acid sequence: CSVSVGTDTQYF.

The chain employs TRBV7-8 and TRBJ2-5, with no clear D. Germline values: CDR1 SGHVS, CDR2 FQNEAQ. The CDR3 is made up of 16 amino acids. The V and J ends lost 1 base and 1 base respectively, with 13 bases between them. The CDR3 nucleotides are TGTGCCAGCAGCTTAGAGTTAGCTGGCGGCCAAGAGACCCAGTACTTC. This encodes CASSLELAGGQETQYF.

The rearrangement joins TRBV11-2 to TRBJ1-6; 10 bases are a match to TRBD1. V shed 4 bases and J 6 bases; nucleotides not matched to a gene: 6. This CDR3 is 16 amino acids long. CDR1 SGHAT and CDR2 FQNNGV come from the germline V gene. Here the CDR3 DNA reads TGTGCCAGCAGCTCGTCCGACAGGGGGCCTAATTCACCCCTCCACTTT. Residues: CASSSSDRGPNSPLHF.

The CDR3 DNA is TGTGCCAGCAGCACCGCAGGGGGCACTGAAGCTTTCTTT. Translating it yields CASSTAGGTEAFF. The V and J genes are TRBV5-6 and TRBJ1-1, with 7 nucleotides matching TRBD1. Germline values: CDR1 SGHDT, CDR2 YYEEEE. The CDR3 has 13 amino acids. Trimming took 4 bases from V and 4 from J; bases not matched to a gene: 4. Combining the CDR3 with reference TRBV5-6 and TRBJ1-1 gives the whole variable domain DAGVTQSPTHLIKTRGQQVTLRCSPKSGHDTVSWYQQALGQGPQFIFQYYEEEERQRGNFPDRFSGHQFPNYSSELNVNALLLGDSALYLCASSTAGGTEAFFGQGTRLTVV.

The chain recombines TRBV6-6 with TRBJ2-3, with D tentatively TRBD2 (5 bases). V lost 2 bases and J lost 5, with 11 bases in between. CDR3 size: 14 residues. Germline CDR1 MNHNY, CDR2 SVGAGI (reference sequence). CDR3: CASSYGSTRDTQYF. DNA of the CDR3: TGTGCCAGCAGTTACGGGAGTACAAGAGATACGCAGTATTTT.

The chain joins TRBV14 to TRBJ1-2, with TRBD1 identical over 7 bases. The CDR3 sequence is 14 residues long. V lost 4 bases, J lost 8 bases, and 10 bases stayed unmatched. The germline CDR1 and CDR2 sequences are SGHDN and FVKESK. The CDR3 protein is CASSLGGGPRGYTF. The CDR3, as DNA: TGTGCCAGCAGCCTCGGAGGGGGCCCGCGGGGCTACACCTTC.

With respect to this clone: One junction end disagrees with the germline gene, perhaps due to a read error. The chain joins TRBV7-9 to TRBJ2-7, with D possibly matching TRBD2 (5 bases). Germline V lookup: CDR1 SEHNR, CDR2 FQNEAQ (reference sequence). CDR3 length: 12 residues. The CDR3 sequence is CSSGYNSYEQYF. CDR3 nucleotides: TGTTCCAGCGGTTACAACTCCTACGAGCAGTACTTC. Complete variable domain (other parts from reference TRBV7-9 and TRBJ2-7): DTGVSQNPRHKITKRGQNVTFRCDPISEHNRLYWYRQTLGQGPEFLTYFQNEAQLEKSRLLSDRFSAERPKGSFSTLEIQRTEQGDSAMYLCSSGYNSYEQYFGPGTRLTVT.

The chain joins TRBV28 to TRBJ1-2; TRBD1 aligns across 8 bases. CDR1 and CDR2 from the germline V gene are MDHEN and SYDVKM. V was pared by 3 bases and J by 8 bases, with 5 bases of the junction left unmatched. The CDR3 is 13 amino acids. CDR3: CASSFRQGRGYTF. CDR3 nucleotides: TGTGCCAGCAGTTTTCGACAGGGGCGAGGCTACACCTTC.

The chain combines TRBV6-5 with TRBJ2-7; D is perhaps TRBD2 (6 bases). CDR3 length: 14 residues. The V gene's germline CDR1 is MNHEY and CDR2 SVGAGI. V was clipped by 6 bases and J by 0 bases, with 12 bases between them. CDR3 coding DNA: TGTGCCAGCAGCCTTAGCGGTAGCTCCTACGAGCAGTACTTC. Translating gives CASSLSGSSYEQYF.